The rows below give T cell receptor beta chains drawn from one sample of a study of blood T cells in healthy people across ages. MiXCR, run by TCRdb on the 5' RACE reads, gives a single entry per CDR3 protein. Of more than 650,000 distinct CDR3 sequences in the sample, roughly 53% were seen once. The sequenced sample consisted of blood. Every receptor here comes from an elderly man in good health. CDR3s include the opening cysteine and the closing phenylalanine or tryptophan. A D gene is named only where the DNA matches it firmly. Clone size appears in some rows only: once, few, many, or a class for an expanded clone.

j_call: TRBJ2-7; v_call: TRBV27; d_call: .; clone_size: .; cdr3_nt: TGTGCCAGTTCCAGCCCCGGCCGCTCCTACAATGAGCAGTACTTC; cdr3_aa: CASSSPGRSYNEQYF
j_call: TRBJ2-5; v_call: TRBV2; d_call: TRBD1; clone_size: .; cdr3_nt: TGTGCCAGCAGACGGGACAGGGGCCAAGAGACCCAGTACTTC; cdr3_aa: CASRRDRGQETQYF
j_call: TRBJ2-1; v_call: TRBV5-1; d_call: TRBD2; clone_size: .; cdr3_nt: TGCGCCAGCAGCTTGGCTACTAGCGGAACTAGCCCCAATGAGCGGTTCTTC; cdr3_aa: CASSLATSGTSPNERFF
j_call: TRBJ2-3; v_call: TRBV15; d_call: .; clone_size: .; cdr3_nt: TGTGCCACCAGCCTGGGCAGCGTGGGGTACAGATACGCGTATTTT; cdr3_aa: CATSLGSVGYRYAYF
j_call: TRBJ2-5; v_call: TRBV7-9; d_call: TRBD1; clone_size: .; cdr3_nt: TGTGCCAGCAGCTACGTGACCGGGACAGGGGGCGGGCAGTACTTC; cdr3_aa: CASSYVTGTGGGQYF
j_call: TRBJ2-7; v_call: TRBV10-1; d_call: .; clone_size: .; cdr3_nt: TGCGCCAGCAGTGCTCCCCGGGGCGGGATGAACGAGCAGTACTTC; cdr3_aa: CASSAPRGGMNEQYF
j_call: TRBJ1-2; v_call: TRBV5-1; d_call: .; clone_size: .; cdr3_nt: TGCGCCAGCAGTCCGGACAGTCTAGACTATGGCTACACCTTC; cdr3_aa: CASSPDSLDYGYTF
j_call: TRBJ2-3; v_call: TRBV11-2; d_call: .; clone_size: .; cdr3_nt: TGTGCCAGCAGCTTAGTGTCTCCCGGAGGTACAGATACGCAGTATTTT; cdr3_aa: CASSLVSPGGTDTQYF
j_call: TRBJ2-7; v_call: TRBV20-1; d_call: TRBD2; clone_size: .; cdr3_nt: TGCAGTGCTTTACCACTAGCGGGAGTGGGCGAGCAGTACTTC; cdr3_aa: CSALPLAGVGEQYF
j_call: TRBJ2-3; v_call: TRBV7-6; d_call: TRBD2; clone_size: few; cdr3_nt: TGTGCCAGCAGCTTAAGGACTAGCGAACCCACGCAGTATTTT; cdr3_aa: CASSLRTSEPTQYF
j_call: TRBJ2-1; v_call: TRBV5-1; d_call: TRBD1; clone_size: .; cdr3_nt: TGCGCCAGCAGCCACCTGGACAGGGGATACAATGAGCAGTTCTTC; cdr3_aa: CASSHLDRGYNEQFF
j_call: TRBJ2-1; v_call: TRBV20-1; d_call: .; clone_size: few; cdr3_nt: TGCAGTGCTAGCGGGCACGCTGAGCAGTTCTTC; cdr3_aa: CSASGHAEQFF
j_call: TRBJ2-5; v_call: TRBV7-2; d_call: .; clone_size: .; cdr3_nt: TGTGCCAGCAGCTCACGCCGACGTTTTCAAGAGACCCAGTACTTC; cdr3_aa: CASSSRRRFQETQYF
j_call: TRBJ2-1; v_call: TRBV12-3/TRBV12-4; d_call: TRBD2; clone_size: .; cdr3_nt: TGTGCCAGCAGAGAGGGACTAGCGGACCCCTACAATGAGCAGTTCTTC; cdr3_aa: CASREGLADPYNEQFF
j_call: TRBJ2-1; v_call: TRBV3-1; d_call: .; clone_size: few; cdr3_nt: TGTGCCAGCAGCCAAGCGGGACCCGGACCGGTGGGGGAGCAGTTCTTC; cdr3_aa: CASSQAGPGPVGEQFF
j_call: TRBJ2-5; v_call: TRBV12-3/TRBV12-4; d_call: TRBD1; clone_size: few; cdr3_nt: TGTGCCAGCAGTCGAAGGCCCGGGACAGGGGTCCAAGAGACCCAGTACTTC; cdr3_aa: CASSRRPGTGVQETQYF
j_call: TRBJ2-1; v_call: TRBV7-9; d_call: TRBD2; clone_size: .; cdr3_nt: TGTGCCAGCAGCTTTCCACTAGCGGGAGCTCCAAATGAGCAGTTCTTC; cdr3_aa: CASSFPLAGAPNEQFF
j_call: TRBJ1-2; v_call: TRBV7-3; d_call: .; clone_size: .; cdr3_nt: TGTGCCAGCAGCCCCGGGGCTTCTTATGGCTACACCTTC; cdr3_aa: CASSPGASYGYTF
j_call: TRBJ2-1; v_call: TRBV7-3; d_call: .; clone_size: .; cdr3_nt: TGTGCCAGCAGCTTCCAGGGAGGGGGCGCGGTCAAGACCTACAATGAGCAGTTCTTC; cdr3_aa: CASSFQGGGAVKTYNEQFF
j_call: TRBJ2-7; v_call: TRBV7-2; d_call: .; clone_size: .; cdr3_nt: TGTGCCAGCGGTAAGGGCGGGGCCTACAATGAGCAGTACTTC; cdr3_aa: CASGKGGAYNEQYF
j_call: TRBJ2-1; v_call: TRBV29-1; d_call: .; clone_size: .; cdr3_nt: TGCAGCGTTGAGGAGTCCTCCTACAATGAGCAGTTCTTC; cdr3_aa: CSVEESSYNEQFF
j_call: TRBJ2-7; v_call: TRBV12-3/TRBV12-4; d_call: TRBD2; clone_size: .; cdr3_nt: TGTGCCAGCAGTACCACGACTAGCGGGAGGGCCCGCGTCTACGAGCAGTACTTC; cdr3_aa: CASSTTTSGRARVYEQYF
j_call: TRBJ2-5; v_call: TRBV5-1; d_call: TRBD2; clone_size: few; cdr3_nt: TGCGCCAGCAGCTTGATAGCGGGAGGACAAGAGACCCAGTACTTC; cdr3_aa: CASSLIAGGQETQYF
j_call: TRBJ1-5; v_call: TRBV20-1; d_call: TRBD1; clone_size: .; cdr3_nt: TGCAGTGCTTCTCGGGACAGGGGAAGAGGCAATCAGCCCCAGCATTTT; cdr3_aa: CSASRDRGRGNQPQHF
j_call: TRBJ2-7; v_call: TRBV12-5; d_call: .; clone_size: .; cdr3_nt: TGTGCTAGTGGTTGGGGGCGGTACGAGCAGTACTTC; cdr3_aa: CASGWGRYEQYF
j_call: TRBJ2-4; v_call: TRBV7-9; d_call: .; clone_size: once; cdr3_nt: TGTGCCAGCAGCCTTTCAGCCGGCGAAAACATTCAGTACTTC; cdr3_aa: CASSLSAGENIQYF
j_call: TRBJ2-3; v_call: TRBV29-1; d_call: TRBD2; clone_size: few; cdr3_nt: TGCAGCGTGGCGGGACTAGCGGGAACAGATACGCAGTATTTT; cdr3_aa: CSVAGLAGTDTQYF
j_call: TRBJ2-2; v_call: TRBV29-1; d_call: .; clone_size: once; cdr3_nt: TGCAGCGCCTCGGGGGGCACGTCCGGCACCGGGGAGCTGTTTTTT; cdr3_aa: CSASGGTSGTGELFF
j_call: TRBJ2-3; v_call: TRBV6-5; d_call: .; clone_size: .; cdr3_nt: TGTGCCAGCAGTTACTCGTCGACGTCTGCTATGACTAGGACAGATACGCAGTATTTT; cdr3_aa: CASSYSSTSAMTRTDTQYF
j_call: TRBJ2-1; v_call: TRBV5-1; d_call: .; clone_size: few; cdr3_nt: TGCGCCAGCAGCTTCCCCGGGGGGCACAATGAGCAGTTCTTC; cdr3_aa: CASSFPGGHNEQFF